The next 10 T cell receptor beta chains were all read from a single sample in a study of T cell repertoires in cytomegalovirus infection. TCRdb re-called the reads through MiXCR, storing one row per CDR3 protein. The repertoire includes more than 650,000 distinct CDR3 sequences, roughly 36% of them detected once, and 2.5% to 3.5% sits in the top ten. The sequencing input was PBMCs. These receptors were obtained from a human donor in good health (CMV status not recorded). Some clones in this sample may be carry-over from other donors' samples.

This clonotype occurred many times. V usage is TRBV7-2 and J usage is TRBJ1-5, with a possible D match to TRBD1 (6 bases). The CDR3 loop spans 15 amino acids. Trimming stripped 5 bases from V and 4 bases from J, with 15 bases between. Germline V gene sequence: CDR1 SGHTA, CDR2 FQGNSA. CDR3 loop: CASSPGGTGNQPQHF. CDR3 DNA sequence: TGTGCCAGCAGCCCCGGGGGCACAGGGAATCAGCCCCAGCATTTT.

This clonotype showed up just a few times. This chain links TRBV12-3 or TRBV12-4 with TRBJ2-1, with 8 bases fitting TRBD1. This CDR3 is built from 17 residues. The ends lost 5 bases at V and 5 bases at J; junction bases unmatched: 14. The CDR3 reads CASSMGQVQMGDNEQFF. CDR3 DNA sequence: TGTGCCAGCAGTATGGGACAGGTCCAAATGGGGGACAATGAGCAGTTCTTC.

The chain couples TRBV4-1 to TRBJ1-6; the D is unclear. This CDR3 is built from 13 residues. V lost 3 bases, J lost 9 bases, and 9 bases lay in between. Germline loops: CDR1 MGHRA, CDR2 YSYEKL. CDR3 sequence: CASSHQEGSPLHF. The CDR3 DNA follows: TGCGCCAGCAGCCATCAGGAGGGTTCACCCCTCCACTTT.

Comment on this clonotype: At one of its ends the junction is not consistent with the germline gene, which may arise from a read error. The V gene is TRBV11-2, the J gene TRBJ1-5; the D gene is possibly TRBD1 (6 bases). CDR1 SGHAT and CDR2 FQNNGV come from the germline V gene. This CDR3 spans 13 amino acids. The CDR3 bases are TGTGCCAGCAGCTTGGGGGGGCAGCAGCCCCATCATTTT. Amino acids: CASSLGGQQPHHF.

This chain links TRBV6-1 with TRBJ1-5; TRBD1 matches at 8 bases. Per germline, CDR1 MNHNS and CDR2 SASEGT. This CDR3 is built from 15 residues. Trimming cost V 5 bases and J 4 bases; bases outside gene matches: 7. The CDR3 region is CASSFGQGGNQPQHF. In nucleotides, the CDR3 is TGTGCCAGCAGTTTCGGACAGGGCGGTAATCAGCCCCAGCATTTT.

V gene TRBV5-1 combines with J gene TRBJ2-5; TRBD2 matches 10 bases. Germline trimming cut 0 bases from V and 5 bases from J; bases unmatched to any gene: 10. The CDR3 loop spans 17 amino acids. CDR1 and CDR2 from the germline V gene are SGHRS and YFSETQ. The CDR3 reads CASSLGLAGVPVETQYF. In DNA form, the CDR3 reads TGCGCCAGCAGCTTGGGACTAGCGGGTGTCCCCGTGGAGACCCAGTACTTC.

This clonotype was counted many times. The chain is built from TRBV28 and TRBJ2-3, with D unclear. This CDR3 has 14 amino acids. CDR1 and CDR2 (germline): MDHEN, SYDVKM. With 7 bases removed from V and 4 bases from J, the gap between germline ends came to 15 bases. The CDR3 DNA sequence: TGTGCCAGCATAGGCCCCCTCATATCAGATACGCAGTATTTT. It specifies CASIGPLISDTQYF.

The sample holds a few counts of this clonotype. V gene TRBV28 combines with J gene TRBJ1-2; D unresolved. Germline V lookup: CDR1 MDHEN, CDR2 SYDVKM. Trimming stripped 6 bases from V and 3 bases from J, with 20 bases between. CDR3 length: 16 amino acids. The CDR3 nucleotides are TGTGCCAGCAGCTTCTCCCGCGGCCAGGCGGACTATGGCTACACCTTC. Amino acids: CASSFSRGQADYGYTF.

CDR3 region: CASSYRTVHYQETQYF. The CDR3 DNA follows: TGTGCCAGCAGTTACCGGACAGTTCACTACCAAGAGACCCAGTACTTC. The V and J genes are TRBV6-6 and TRBJ2-5; D is possibly TRBD1 (6 bases). This CDR3 contains 16 residues. V lost 2 bases to trimming and J lost 0 bases, with 13 bases between them. Germline V gene data show CDR1 as MNHNY and CDR2 as SVGAGI (reference sequence).

As for this clonotype: A much larger clonotype is one base distant, so this may be a read error. The CDR3 is CSSSSAREAFF. CDR3 coding DNA: TGTTCCAGCAGCTCCGCCCGGGAAGCTTTCTTT. The V and J genes are TRBV7-9 and TRBJ1-1, with D uncertain. The germline CDR1 and CDR2 sequences are SEHNR and FQNEAQ (reference sequence). The CDR3 covers 11 residues.